Presented here are 9 T cell receptor beta chains from one specimen sequenced in a study of cytomegalovirus exposure and HLA in healthy donors. The PCR was carried out with 60 Vbeta primers and 13 Jbeta primers. Profiled with immunoSEQ multiplex PCR; TCRdb holds only in-frame clones, not every one. Of about 160,000 clones listed, 70% to 85% were seen once; the top ten hold about 4%. The specimen was PBMCs. The receptors derive from a man in his thirties or forties in good health and CMV-seropositive.

The chain recombines TRBV7-8 with TRBJ2-2; 12 nucleotides agree with TRBD2. Germline lookup yields CDR1 SGHVS and CDR2 FQNEAQ. The CDR3 has 17 residues. V shed 5 bases, J shed 5 bases, and the junction held 9 bases outside the gene matches. Here the CDR3 DNA reads TGTGCCAGCAGCGGCCTAGCGGGGGGGCAAGTGACCGGGGAGCTGTTTTTT. This sequence encodes CASSGLAGGQVTGELFF.

V gene TRBV7-9 combines with J gene TRBJ1-6, with D perhaps TRBD1 (6 bases). V was clipped by 5 bases and J by 7 bases, with 15 bases between them. This CDR3 comprises 15 residues. The V gene's germline CDR1 is SEHNR and CDR2 FQNEAQ (reference sequence). CDR3 nucleotides: TGTGCCAGCAGCGGATCGGTTGGGGGCAATTCACCCCTCCACTTT. This codes for CASSGSVGGNSPLHF.

The rearrangement uses TRBV19 and TRBJ2-7, with D unclear. This CDR3 spans 15 amino acids. In germline, CDR1 is LNHDA, CDR2 SQIVND (reference sequence). V dropped 1 base and J dropped 2 bases, with 12 bases sitting between them. DNA for the CDR3: TGTGCCAGTAGTATAGTTCCAGGCCCAGCCTACGAGCAGTACTTC. It specifies CASSIVPGPAYEQYF.

The rearrangement joins TRBV5-1 to TRBJ2-7; 9 positions agree with TRBD1. Trimming cost V 3 bases and J 2 bases; bases outside gene matches: 6. In germline, CDR1 is SGHRS, CDR2 YFSETQ. The CDR3 is 15 amino acids. The CDR3 coding sequence is TGCGCCAGCAGCTACGGACAGGGGTTAACCTACGAGCAGTACTTC. Amino acids: CASSYGQGLTYEQYF.

J is TRBJ1-5 and V is TRBV28; 8 positions agree with TRBD1. The CDR3 extends over 16 amino acids. The germline CDR1 and CDR2 sequences are MDHEN and SYDVKM. Germline trimming cut 5 bases from V and 5 bases from J; bases unmatched to any gene: 11. CDR3 in DNA: TGTGCCAGCAGTCCATCGGGCAGGGGGCGCGATCAGCCCCAGCATTTT. This codes for CASSPSGRGRDQPQHF.

The chain uses TRBV7-9 and TRBJ2-7; TRBD1 matches 9 bases. The CDR3 has 14 amino acids. Trimming took 4 bases from V and 3 from J; bases not matched to a gene: 4. Germline V gene data show CDR1 as SEHNR and CDR2 as FQNEAQ (reference sequence). DNA for the CDR3: TGTGCCAGCAGCTCGTGGGACAGGGACTACGAGCAGTACTTC. Amino acid sequence: CASSSWDRDYEQYF.

V usage is TRBV11-2 and J usage is TRBJ2-6; D may be TRBD1 (6 bases). The germline V gene encodes CDR1 SGHAT and CDR2 FQNNGV. CDR3 length: 16 residues. The germline V and J ends were trimmed by 5 bases and 4 bases, with 15 bases remaining between them. CDR3 loop: CASSQPDRTGANVLTF. The DNA of the CDR3 is TGTGCCAGCAGCCAACCCGACAGGACCGGGGCCAACGTCCTGACTTTC.

The rearrangement uses TRBV28 and TRBJ2-7; 7 bases are shared with TRBD1. The CDR3 is made up of 14 amino acids. Germline V lookup: CDR1 MDHEN, CDR2 SYDVKM. V trimming: 2 bases; J trimming: 5 bases; junction bases outside the gene matches: 6. CDR3 region: CASSLRTGYHEQYF. In DNA form, the CDR3 reads TGTGCCAGCAGTTTAAGGACAGGCTACCACGAGCAGTACTTC.

The chain recombines TRBV5-1 with TRBJ2-7; D is perhaps TRBD2 (6 bases). The CDR3 consists of 13 residues. Germline V gene lookup returns CDR1 SGHRS and CDR2 YFSETQ. V was shortened by 6 bases and J by 3 bases, with 13 bases between the two germline ends. The CDR3 loop is CASKSGDGYEQYF. The CDR3 nucleotides read TGCGCCAGCAAATCGGGAGATGGCTACGAGCAGTACTTC.